One T cell receptor (beta chain) is described in this entry. The data were obtained in a study of blood T cell repertoires in COVID-19. Study-level background: The analysed material was cDNA or gDNA that came from T cells, B-cell-depleted T cells, or PBMCs.

Authors' data handling: Reference gene primers were amplified, and this amplification served to estimate nucleated cell counts. The method was immunoSEQ multiplex PCR; TCRdb's version includes in-frame clones alone and lacks a portion of them. The DNA gave D and trimming, while V, J and clone size come from that table. The table shows a few hundred thousand clones, with 65% to 85% occurring only once. Between the trimmed V and J ends, which lost 5 bases and 2 bases, there was a span of 18 bases. The CDR3 is 16 residues long. Germline V gene lookup returns CDR1 SGHDN and CDR2 FVKESK. Across about two dozen US areas, participants ranged in age from roughly 18 to 95 years.

This receptor was taken from a woman aged 55-75 years who had recovered from COVID-19. The chain combines TRBV14 with TRBJ1-2; D is perhaps TRBD1 (6 bases). Source material: PBMCs or T cells enriched from blood (not recorded which). The CDR3 loop reads CASSTYPSTGNYGYTF. In DNA form, the CDR3 reads TGTGCCAGCAGCACTTACCCCTCTACAGGGAACTATGGCTACACCTTC.